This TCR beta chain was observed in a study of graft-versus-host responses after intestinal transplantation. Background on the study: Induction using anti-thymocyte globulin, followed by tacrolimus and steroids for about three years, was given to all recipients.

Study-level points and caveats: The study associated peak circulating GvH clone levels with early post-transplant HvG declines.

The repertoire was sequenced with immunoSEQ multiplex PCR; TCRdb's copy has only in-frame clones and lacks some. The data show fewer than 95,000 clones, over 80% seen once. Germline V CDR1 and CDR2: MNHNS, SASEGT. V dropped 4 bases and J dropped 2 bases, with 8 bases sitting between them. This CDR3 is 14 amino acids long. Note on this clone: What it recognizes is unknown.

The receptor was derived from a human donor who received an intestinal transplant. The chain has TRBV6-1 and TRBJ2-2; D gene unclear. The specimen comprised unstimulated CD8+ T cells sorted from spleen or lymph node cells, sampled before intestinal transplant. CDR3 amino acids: CASSAVHNTGELFF. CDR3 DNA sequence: TGTGCCAGCAGTGCAGTACATAACACCGGGGAGCTGTTTTTT.